The T cell receptor (beta chain) under discussion was sequenced for a study of beta chain features in type 1 diabetes. Of note for this clone: Antigen: not known.

Trimming at V came to 1 base and at J to 5 bases, leaving 5 bases not matched to a gene. There are 15 residues in the CDR3. CDR1 and CDR2 (germline): SNHLY, FYNNEI. The study's findings and limits: In type 1 diabetes patients, VDJ junctions had fewer insertions; deletions at these junctions were more frequent.

cDNA synthesis used the whole RNA isolate, giving expressed TCRB sequences. The table came from immunoSEQ multiplex PCR; TCRdb's copy has only in-frame clones and leaves some out. The repertoire has more than 110,000 clones, about 7% of them found once; the top ten carry 1.3% to 1.5%. This TCR was recovered from a woman aged 25 to 39 in good health. This rearrangement joins TRBV2 to TRBJ2-4, with 7 bases identical to TRBD1. Sequencing was carried out using central memory CD4+ T cells from blood. This CDR3 reads CASSEEMGQQNIQYF. In DNA form, the CDR3 reads TGTGCCAGCAGTGAAGAAATGGGACAGCAAAACATTCAGTACTTC.